This T cell receptor (beta chain) derives from a study of shared clonotypes between healthy human individuals (dated by TCRdb to the early 2020s). Describing the broader study: The cohort included three men and a couple of women between 18 and 49 years of age. The study deeply sequenced blood TCR repertoires of about 5 healthy adults to estimate repertoire size and the extent of clonotype sharing between individuals. To increase sequencing depth and limit assay-specific biases, different laboratories used diverse techniques to prepare libraries and sequence TCR repertoires. Leukapheresis yielded between about 0.94 and 10 billion PBMCs per donor.

The germline V gene (reference sequence) supplies CDR1 DFQATT and CDR2 SNEGSKA. From cysteine to phenylalanine, the CDR3 is 11 amino acids long. The retained sequence is limited to the CDR3, 33 bases, with the frame set at the first base. V sheds 6 bases and J sheds 1 base, leaving 6 bases between their ends. Points the paper makes about the study in general: Pairwise subsampling indicated that sequencing depth was expected to affect the degree of clonotype sharing among donors. Only blood was sampled, and tissue TCR repertoires likely differ from those in blood. Because the study included a small number of donors, the genetic and exposure-history diversity represented was limited.

To note about this clone: The antigen this receptor binds is unknown. It has no much larger one-base neighbor in the sample; base qualities were not kept.

The donors were healthy, HIV-negative adults with no recently reported acute infections or vaccinations. Only Caucasian adults living in Nashville, Tennessee, USA were represented among the donors. In the unsorted samples, some 94 million PBMCs were counted, and genomic DNA was extracted using the QIAamp DNA Blood Mini kit. After blood collection by leukapheresis, PBMCs were isolated using Ficoll-Histopaque density gradient centrifugation and then cryopreserved in the vapor phase of liquid nitrogen. TCR CDR3 regions were amplified from genomic DNA by multiplex PCR using the deep immunoSEQ assay. For each cell subset, the extracted genomic DNA was distributed evenly across all wells of several immunoSEQ 96-well plates, and each plate served as one replicate. Each replicate PCR for unsorted PBMC received approximately 0.3 ug genomic DNA, equal to approximately 29,000 T cell genomes. Ten immunoSEQ deep assay plates were used to sequence unsorted PBMC genomic DNA. The purified libraries were quantified using a Qubit 3.0 fluorometer, sized with a Bioanalyzer 2100, and then quantified again using the KAPA Library Quantification kit. A separate single-read 150-cycle Illumina NextSeq 550 flow cell was used to sequence each immunoSEQ 96-well plate. The paper's data handling went like this. Because the immunoSEQ output included only junctional sequences and no quality scores, the filtering could not be the same as the filtering used for full-length reads. To assign V/J genes and CDR3, sequences were annotated using PyIR, a Python wrapper for IgBLAST v1.9, with IMGT germline references. Reads with weak V/J assignments (E-value above 1e-6), missing CDR3, stop codons, out-of-frame junctions, or ambiguous translated residues were removed. V3J clonotypes were defined by identical inferred V gene, J gene, and CDR3 amino acid sequence. Percentage overlap between repertoires was calculated by dividing the number of shared unique clonotypes by the size of the smaller repertoire. Repertoire richness was assessed with RTK rarefaction, the Chao1 estimator, and Recon v2.1 estimates of unobserved clonotypes. TCRdb provides this immuneACCESS table in a form limited to in-frame rearrangements. Some clones are lacking; in checked studies, under half of them reflect an unresolved V gene, and why the rest are absent is not known. That table furnishes V, J and clone size, whereas the DNA furnished D and trimming. The sample has more than 450,000 clones on record, 70% to 80% of them singletons. Roughly 13% of the sample is taken by the ten largest.

This chain is built from TRBV20-1 and TRBJ2-5, with the D gene tentatively TRBD1 or TRBD2, based on 5 matching bases in each. Sequenced sample: PBMCs. This clonotype was obtained from a woman in her forties in good health. Some clones in this sample may be carry-over from other donors' samples. Read as DNA, the sequence is TGCAGTGCGGGGACCCAAGAGACCCAGTACTTC. Protein translation: CSAGTQETQYF.